These T cell receptor beta chains were read from a single sample in a study of blood T cell repertoires in COVID-19. Method: immunoSEQ multiplex PCR; TCRdb's copy keeps in-frame clones and lacks some. The table lists 200,000 to 300,000 clones, about 88% of them singletons, with around 0.91% in the top ten. The sequencing sample was made of peripheral blood. The receptors shown here come from a woman in her 40s who had recovered from COVID-19. Both conserved end residues are part of each CDR3. The D gene is left open where the match is weak. Clone size is given for some rows only: seen once, a few or many times, or a class if the clone is expanded.

size	J	D	V	CDR3	DNA
-	TRBJ1-5	-	TRBV19	CASSIGWAWGNQPQHF	TGTGCCAGTAGTATAGGGTGGGCCTGGGGCAATCAGCCCCAGCATTTT
-	TRBJ1-2	TRBD1	TRBV19	CASSPGDRPYGYTF	TGTGCCAGTAGCCCTGGGGACAGGCCCTATGGCTACACCTTC
-	TRBJ2-1	TRBD1	TRBV18	CASSPGTGGAYNEQFF	TGTGCCAGCTCACCAGGGACAGGGGGCGCCTACAATGAGCAGTTCTTC
-	TRBJ1-2	TRBD1	TRBV5-5	CASSLGDRYGYTF	TGTGCCAGCAGCTTGGGGGACAGATATGGCTACACCTTC
-	TRBJ1-1	-	TRBV18	CASSPWGQMNTEAFF	TGTGCCAGCTCACCGTGGGGGCAGATGAACACTGAAGCTTTCTTT
-	TRBJ2-1	TRBD2	TRBV7-2	CASSQTSGSYNEQFF	TGTGCCAGCAGCCAAACTAGCGGCTCCTACAATGAGCAGTTCTTC
-	TRBJ1-5	-	TRBV6-5	CASSYGGWNQPQHF	TGTGCCAGCAGTTACGGGGGGTGGAATCAGCCCCAGCATTTT
-	TRBJ2-3	-	TRBV11-2	CASSLFGDTQYF	TGTGCCAGCAGCCTCTTCGGTGATACGCAGTATTTT
-	TRBJ1-1	TRBD1	TRBV30	CAWNRGRGLGTEAFF	TGTGCCTGGAACCGGGGCAGGGGGCTGGGCACTGAAGCTTTCTTT
-	TRBJ2-1	TRBD2	TRBV2	CASRGLAASDEQFF	TGTGCCAGCAGAGGACTAGCGGCCTCGGATGAGCAGTTCTTC
-	TRBJ2-1	-	TRBV5-8	CASSLAGSRSYNEQFF	TGTGCCAGCAGCTTGGCGGGTTCGCGCTCCTACAATGAGCAGTTCTTC
-	TRBJ1-1	TRBD1	TRBV10-3	CAITGTATSNTEAFF	TGTGCCATCACTGGGACAGCTACTTCGAACACTGAAGCTTTCTTT
few	TRBJ1-6	TRBD1	TRBV29-1	CSVAKDRHSPLHF	TGCAGCGTCGCCAAGGACAGGCATTCACCCCTCCACTTT
-	TRBJ1-1	TRBD1	TRBV18	CASSRADRATEAFF	TGTGCCAGCTCCAGGGCCGACAGGGCCACTGAAGCTTTCTTT
few	TRBJ1-5	-	TRBV7-9	CAGGSNQPQHF	TGTGCCGGAGGGTCGAATCAGCCCCAGCATTTT
-	TRBJ2-1	-	TRBV5-1	CASSLEGASYNEQFF	TGCGCCAGCAGCTTGGAAGGGGCTTCCTACAATGAGCAGTTCTTC
-	TRBJ2-3	-	TRBV10-3	CAISSFQGDTQYF	TGTGCCATCAGCTCATTTCAGGGAGATACGCAGTATTTT
-	TRBJ2-1	-	TRBV5-4	CASSLRTGRENEQFF	TGTGCCAGCAGCCTCCGGACAGGGAGGGAGAATGAGCAGTTCTTC
-	TRBJ1-2	-	TRBV7-9	CASSLAGGGYTF	TGTGCCAGCAGCTTAGCTGGGGGGGGCTACACCTTC
-	TRBJ1-1	-	TRBV18	CASSRPGGRNTEAFF	TGTGCCAGCTCACGCCCGGGGGGGCGGAACACTGAAGCTTTCTTT
once	TRBJ1-2	-	TRBV7-2	CASSLQGSYGYTF	TGTGCCAGCAGCTTGCAGGGGAGCTATGGCTACACCTTC
-	TRBJ2-1	-	TRBV5-1	CASSPLASRGSYNEQFF	TGCGCCAGCAGCCCGTTAGCCAGTCGTGGTTCTTACAATGAGCAGTTCTTC
once	TRBJ2-1	TRBD2	TRBV11-3	CASSSGLAGGWEFF	TGTGCCAGCAGCTCCGGACTAGCGGGAGGATGGGAGTTCTTC
-	TRBJ2-2	TRBD2	TRBV30	CAWKWGGAGELFF	TGTGCCTGGAAGTGGGGAGGGGCCGGGGAGCTGTTTTTT
-	TRBJ2-1	TRBD2	TRBV11-3	CASSRGLAGREQFF	TGTGCCAGCAGCCGCGGGCTAGCGGGCAGGGAGCAGTTCTTC
-	TRBJ2-2	TRBD1	TRBV7-2	CASRPGTGRTGELFF	TGTGCCAGCAGACCCGGGACAGGCCGCACCGGGGAGCTGTTTTTT
-	TRBJ1-2	-	TRBV5-1	CASSLDPGPYTF	TGCGCCAGCAGCTTGGACCCGGGTCCCTACACCTTC
-	TRBJ2-7	TRBD2	TRBV5-4	CASSLGSGGSSYEQYF	TGTGCCAGCAGCTTGGGGAGCGGGGGCAGCTCCTACGAGCAGTACTTC
-	TRBJ2-3	TRBD2	TRBV7-6	CASSLMAGGAADTQYF	TGTGCCAGCAGCTTAATGGCGGGAGGGGCGGCAGATACGCAGTATTTT
-	TRBJ2-5	-	TRBV5-8	CASSPGFRDSKETQYF	TGTGCCAGCAGCCCGGGGTTCCGGGACTCCAAAGAGACCCAGTACTTC
-	TRBJ2-7	TRBD2	TRBV29-1	CSVEGGWREGSYEQYF	TGCAGCGTTGAAGGTGGGTGGCGGGAGGGCTCCTACGAGCAGTACTTC
-	TRBJ2-1	TRBD1	TRBV7-9	CASSPGQAYNEQFF	TGTGCCAGCAGCCCGGGACAGGCTTACAATGAGCAGTTCTTC
-	TRBJ1-5	TRBD1	TRBV6-2/TRBV6-3	CASTSSGTGGQPQHF	TGTGCCAGCACTTCCTCCGGGACAGGGGGTCAGCCCCAGCATTTT
-	TRBJ1-2	-	TRBV30	CAGGGGYYGYTF	TGTGCCGGGGGTGGAGGGTACTATGGCTACACCTTC
-	TRBJ2-1	TRBD2	TRBV4-2	CASSQEGPSEWEGLYNEQFF	TGTGCCAGCAGCCAAGAGGGCCCTAGCGAGTGGGAGGGCCTCTACAATGAGCAGTTCTTC
-	TRBJ2-1	-	TRBV5-6	CASGLAGGYNEQFF	TGTGCCAGCGGGTTGGCAGGGGGGTACAATGAGCAGTTCTTC
-	TRBJ2-1	-	TRBV6-5	CASGMLAVNEQFF	TGTGCCAGCGGCATGCTGGCCGTCAATGAGCAGTTCTTC
-	TRBJ1-4	-	TRBV7-8	CASSLAEMEKLFF	TGTGCCAGCAGCTTAGCGGAGATGGAAAAACTGTTTTTT
-	TRBJ1-2	-	TRBV30	CAWSYFGGDYGYTF	TGTGCCTGGAGTTACTTCGGGGGGGACTATGGCTACACCTTC
-	TRBJ1-1	-	TRBV12-3/TRBV12-4	CASSREWTEAFF	TGTGCCAGCAGCCGTGAGTGGACTGAAGCTTTCTTT
-	TRBJ1-2	TRBD1	TRBV27	CASSPTGGGHGYTF	TGTGCCAGCAGTCCGACAGGGGGGGGCCATGGCTACACCTTC
-	TRBJ2-1	TRBD2	TRBV4-1	CASSQALRLAGGGNEQFF	TGCGCCAGCAGCCAAGCCCTCCGGCTAGCGGGAGGAGGGAATGAGCAGTTCTTC
-	TRBJ1-6	TRBD1	TRBV9	CASSSGGQPGQGLSSYNSPLHF	TGTGCCAGCAGCTCTGGGGGCCAACCGGGACAGGGCCTGAGCTCCTATAATTCACCCCTCCACTTT
-	TRBJ1-2	TRBD1	TRBV30	CARASQGARFVGYGYTF	TGTGCCCGCGCGTCGCAGGGGGCGCGGTTCGTGGGGTATGGCTACACCTTC
-	TRBJ2-1	TRBD1	TRBV18	CASSPTGDNEQFF	TGTGCCAGCTCACCCACAGGGGACAATGAGCAGTTCTTC
-	TRBJ2-5	-	TRBV7-9	CASSPGSQETQYF	TGTGCCAGCTCCCCGGGGAGCCAAGAGACCCAGTACTTC
-	TRBJ2-1	TRBD2	TRBV3-1/TRBV3-2	CASSQARGGALAQQFF	TGTGCCAGCAGCCAAGCCCGGGGGGGGGCACTAGCCCAGCAGTTCTTC
-	TRBJ2-1	-	TRBV7-2	CASSSYIEQFF	TGTGCCAGCAGCTCCTATATCGAGCAGTTCTTC
-	TRBJ1-5	-	TRBV9	CASSVGENQPQHF	TGTGCCAGCAGCGTAGGGGAGAATCAGCCCCAGCATTTT
-	TRBJ1-2	-	TRBV5-6	CASSLAGRPNYGYTF	TGTGCCAGCAGCCTGGCTGGCAGGCCAAACTATGGCTACACCTTC
once	TRBJ2-3	TRBD2	TRBV7-9	CAGGGARTDTQYF	TGTGCCGGCGGGGGGGCGCGAACAGATACGCAGTATTTT
-	TRBJ2-4	-	TRBV7-3	CASSPRPGNIQYF	TGTGCCAGCAGCCCCAGGCCGGGGAACATTCAGTACTTC
-	TRBJ1-5	-	TRBV14	CASSQVAGSGPQHF	TGTGCCAGCAGCCAAGTGGCGGGGTCGGGGCCCCAGCATTTT
-	TRBJ2-5	-	TRBV10-3	CAISVTAPPETQYF	TGTGCCATCAGTGTGACAGCCCCCCCAGAGACCCAGTACTTC
-	TRBJ1-1	-	TRBV4-3	CASSQGAAGYTEAFF	TGCGCCAGCAGCCAAGGAGCCGCGGGCTACACTGAAGCTTTCTTT
-	TRBJ2-1	TRBD2	TRBV5-1	CASSSRTSGSSYNEQFF	TGCGCCAGCAGCTCGCGGACTAGCGGGAGCTCCTACAATGAGCAGTTCTTC
-	TRBJ1-6	TRBD1	TRBV7-2	CASSATGDNSPLHF	TGTGCCAGCAGCGCGACAGGGGATAATTCACCCCTCCACTTT
-	TRBJ2-5	-	TRBV5-4	CASSLRLQETQYF	TGTGCCAGCAGCTTGAGACTACAAGAGACCCAGTACTTC
-	TRBJ2-1	-	TRBV11-1	CASSSSRDNEQFF	TGTGCCAGCTCCTCAAGCAGGGACAATGAGCAGTTCTTC